The sequence of this TCR beta chain was determined in a study of blood T cell repertoires in COVID-19. Assay: immunoSEQ multiplex PCR; the TCRdb copy retains only in-frame clones and omits some. The sample includes 350,000 to 450,000 clones, roughly 92% of them seen just once. The germline V gene has CDR1 SGHTA and CDR2 FQGTGA. The length of the CDR3 is 13 residues. J was trimmed by 6 bases and V by 4 bases; bases with no gene match: 5. The J gene is TRBJ2-7, the V gene TRBV7-3, with 8 bases that match TRBD1. The clonotype was recovered from a woman in her forties who had been exposed to COVID-19. Sequenced input: PBMCs or T cells enriched from blood (not recorded which). CDR3 sequence reads: CASSSGTGTEQYF. CDR3 DNA: TGTGCCAGCAGCTCCGGGACAGGAACCGAGCAGTACTTC.